This T cell receptor beta chain was observed in a study of tissue T cells after allogeneic stem cell transplantation. The repertoire was sequenced with immunoSEQ multiplex PCR; TCRdb's copy has only in-frame clones and lacks some. The sample has 7,500 to 9,000 clones; approximately 46% are singletons. A remark on this clone: The gene names given are mouse names.

Regarding time point: mouse harvest day 7 after allogeneic transplant. Each mouse received 10^7 T-cell-depleted marrow cells plus 10^6 splenic CD5+ T cells by tail vein. Mice had MHC-mismatched B6 into BALB/c GVHD, sampled day 7 or 14. The clonotype comes from a female BALB/c mouse given C57BL/6 T cells with graft-versus-host disease after an allogeneic hematopoietic cell transplant. Sequenced sample: skin.

CDR3 DNA, as far as it was read: TGTGCCAGCAGTCTGAACCAAAACACAGAAGTCTTC. Amino acid sequence: CASSLNQNTEVF. The complete CDR3 reads CASSLNQNTEVFF. The rearrangement uses TRBV26 and TRBJ1-1, with D unresolved. The read comes to an end 1 residue before the CDR3 does, leaving the germline J gene to fill in the end. CDR1 and CDR2 (germline): KGHPV, FQNQEV (reference sequence). The V end lost 2 bases, the J end lost 1 base, and 5 bases lay between the germline ends. The CDR3 totals 13 residues.